Given below is one T cell receptor (beta chain) in context. Per the authors' pipeline: Estimation of nucleated cell counts was performed using reference gene primer amplification. Repertoires were generated with immunoSEQ multiplex PCR, while TCRdb's copy carries only in-frame clones and drops some. The V and J calls and clone size were taken over from that table, and D and trimming were inferred from the DNA. The sample contains around 57,000 clones, roughly 87% of which appear only once. This specimen belongs to a study of blood T cell repertoires in COVID-19. Trimming shortened V by 5 bases and J by 5 bases, and 15 bases separated the two germline ends. The CDR3 is 14 residues long. Germline values: CDR1 SGHTA, CDR2 FQGNSA.

The sequence was collected from a woman aged 80 or over with COVID-19, enrolled during active disease. V gene TRBV7-2 combines with J gene TRBJ1-2; the D gene is possibly TRBD1 (6 bases). The sample taken for sequencing was peripheral blood. The CDR3 sequence: CASSPPGHQYGYTF. The CDR3 region has the DNA TGTGCCAGCAGCCCTCCGGGACACCAATATGGCTACACCTTC.